This T cell receptor (beta chain) was sequenced for a study of PD-1 blockade in mismatch repair-deficient tumors. Sequencing was performed with immunoSEQ multiplex PCR; in TCRdb, only in-frame clones are kept and a portion is missing. The data hold some 100,000 clones, with 82% observed a single time. Germline lookup yields CDR1 LNHDA and CDR2 SQIVND (reference sequence). V trimming: 4 bases; J trimming: 5 bases; junction bases outside the gene matches: 7. There are 14 residues in the CDR3. A few counts support this clone. Three pembrolizumab responders had their TCRs sequenced. The chain uses TRBV19 and TRBJ1-2, with 7 nucleotides matching TRBD1. The receptor's source is an adult with mismatch repair-deficient cancer. Here the sequenced sample was peripheral blood, taken about 33 weeks after starting pembrolizumab. CDR3 DNA: TGTGCCAGTAGTACCGACAGGGATCGTTATGGCTACACCTTC. Residues: CASSTDRDRYGYTF. The full variable domain, with the rest looked up from reference TRBV19 and TRBJ1-2, is DGGITQSPKYLFRKEGQNVTLSCEQNLNHDAMYWYRQDPGQGLRLIYYSQIVNDFQKGDIAEGYSVSREKKESFPLTVTSAQKNPTAFYLCASSTDRDRYGYTFGSGTRLTVV.